The entry that follows covers one TCR beta chain sequence. This CDR3 is built from 14 residues. CDR1 and CDR2 (germline): MNHNY, SVGAGI (reference sequence). The V gene lost 1 base and the J gene lost 4 bases, with 8 bases spanning the gap. Clones were read by immunoSEQ multiplex PCR, and TCRdb kept only the in-frame ones, dropping some. The top ten clones hold 22% of a sample with 20,000 to 25,000 clones, about four fifths of them seen once. The entry originates in a study of PD-1 blockade in classical Hodgkin lymphoma. Documented time point: cycle 4 day 1 (C4D1), after five to seven weeks of nivolumab. All patients experienced relapse after autologous stem cell transplantation, and brentuximab vedotin exposure was variable.

This TCR was recovered from a human donor with classical Hodgkin lymphoma. The sequenced sample was peripheral blood mononuclear cells (PBMCs), obtained before the fourth cycle of nivolumab. The rearrangement joins TRBV6-6 to TRBJ1-3; D is uncertain. The CDR3 reads CASSYLRLGNTIYF. CDR3 bases: TGTGCCAGCAGTTACTTGCGGCTCGGAAACACCATATATTTT.